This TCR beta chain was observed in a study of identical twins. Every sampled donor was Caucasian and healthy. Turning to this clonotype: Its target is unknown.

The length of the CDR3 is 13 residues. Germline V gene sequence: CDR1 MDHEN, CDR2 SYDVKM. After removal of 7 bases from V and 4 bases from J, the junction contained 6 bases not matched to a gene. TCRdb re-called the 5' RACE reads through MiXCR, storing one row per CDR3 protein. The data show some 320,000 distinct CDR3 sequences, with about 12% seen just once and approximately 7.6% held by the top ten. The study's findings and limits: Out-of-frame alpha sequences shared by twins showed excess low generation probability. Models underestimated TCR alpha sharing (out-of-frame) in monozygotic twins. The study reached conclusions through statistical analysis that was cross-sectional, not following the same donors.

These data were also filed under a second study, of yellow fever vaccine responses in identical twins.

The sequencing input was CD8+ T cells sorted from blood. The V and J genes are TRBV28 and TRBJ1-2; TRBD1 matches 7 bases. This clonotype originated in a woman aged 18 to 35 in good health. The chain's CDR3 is CASKGAEGYGYTF. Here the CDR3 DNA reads TGTGCCAGCAAGGGGGCAGAGGGCTATGGCTACACCTTC.